The 23 T cell receptor beta chains reported below all come from one sample, sequenced in a study of blood T cell repertoires in COVID-19. Assay used: immunoSEQ multiplex PCR; TCRdb lists only in-frame clones, some missing. The table shows around 250,000 clones, with 75% to 90% occurring only once. Material for sequencing was PBMCs or T cells enriched from blood (not recorded which). These receptors were collected from a woman under 40 with acute COVID-19.

J is TRBJ1-5 and V is TRBV6-5; D call uncertain. CDR1 MNHEY and CDR2 SVGAGI come from the germline V gene. Deletions cut 5 bases from V and 0 bases from J, with 5 bases between. The CDR3 loop spans 13 amino acids. Here the CDR3 reads CASSTASNQPQHF. CDR3 coding DNA: TGTGCCAGCAGTACAGCTAGCAATCAGCCCCAGCATTTT.

The genes are TRBV5-4 and TRBJ2-1, with D maybe TRBD2 (7 bases). CDR1 and CDR2 from the germline V gene are SGHNT and YYREEE (reference sequence). The CDR3 extends over 15 amino acids. V was pared by 2 bases and J by 3 bases, with 12 bases between. CDR3 nucleotide sequence: TGTGCCAGCAGCTTAGGGGGGGGGATCTACAATGAGCAGTTCTTC. As protein: CASSLGGGIYNEQFF.

V usage is TRBV6-6 and J usage is TRBJ2-7; 10 bases are shared with TRBD1. This CDR3 comprises 13 residues. Trimming took 6 bases from V and 9 from J; bases not matched to a gene: 8. The germline CDR1 and CDR2 sequences are MNHNY and SVGAGI (reference sequence). The CDR3 spells CASSRQGAVWQYF. CDR3 nucleotide sequence: TGTGCCAGCAGCAGACAGGGGGCTGTATGGCAGTACTTC.

The chain joins TRBV28 to TRBJ2-7, with 7 positions matching TRBD2. The ends lost 7 bases at V and 5 bases at J; junction bases unmatched: 8. The CDR3 contains 13 residues. Germline V gives CDR1 MDHEN, CDR2 SYDVKM. CDR3 region: CASNGGSLDEQYF. The CDR3 region has the DNA TGTGCCAGCAACGGCGGGAGTTTGGACGAGCAGTACTTC.

This rearrangement joins TRBV9 to TRBJ2-3; 10 positions agree with TRBD2. Germline V CDR1 and CDR2: SGDLS, YYNGEE. CDR3 length equals 14 residues. V was pared by 3 bases and J by 3 bases, with 1 base of the junction left unmatched. CDR3 bases: TGTGCCAGCAGCGGAGCGGGAGGGACAGATACGCAGTATTTT. Protein product: CASSGAGGTDTQYF. Together with reference TRBV9 and TRBJ2-3, the CDR3 gives the full variable domain: DSGVTQTPKHLITATGQRVTLRCSPRSGDLSVYWYQQSLDQGLQFLIQYYNGEERAKGNILERFSAQQFPDLHSELNLSSLELGDSALYFCASSGAGGTDTQYFGPGTRLTVL.

This chain links TRBV9 with TRBJ1-3, with D tentatively TRBD1 (6 bases). The CDR3 contains 13 residues. The ends were cut back, 4 bases at V and 4 bases at J, with 9 bases in the middle. Germline V gene lookup returns CDR1 SGDLS and CDR2 YYNGEE. The CDR3, as DNA: TGTGCCAGCAGCTGGGACATCGGAAACACCATATATTTT. Translated: CASSWDIGNTIYF.

The V gene is TRBV7-8, the J gene TRBJ1-5; D call uncertain. The ends were cut back, 3 bases at V and 1 base at J, with 7 bases in the middle. The CDR3 extends over 14 amino acids. The germline gives CDR1 SGHVS, CDR2 FQNEAQ. CDR3: CASSFGRSNQPQHF. For the CDR3, the DNA is TGTGCCAGCAGCTTTGGGAGGAGCAATCAGCCCCAGCATTTT.

The chain carries TRBV4-1 and TRBJ2-7; TRBD1 matches at 11 bases. The germline CDR1 and CDR2 sequences are MGHRA and YSYEKL. This CDR3 is built from 15 residues. Trimming took 1 base from V and 4 from J; bases not matched to a gene: 3. The CDR3 loop is CASSQVGQGVYEQYF. CDR3 coding DNA: TGCGCCAGCAGCCAAGTGGGACAGGGGGTTTACGAGCAGTACTTC.

The chain recombines TRBV28 with TRBJ2-3; 12 bases fit TRBD2. The length of the CDR3 is 16 residues. Germline V gene data show CDR1 as MDHEN and CDR2 as SYDVKM. With 6 bases clipped from V and 2 bases from J, the junction kept 6 bases outside the gene matches. The CDR3 sequence is CASSPGLAGFTDTQYF. In nucleotides, the CDR3 is TGTGCCAGCAGCCCGGGACTAGCGGGTTTCACAGATACGCAGTATTTT.

This chain uses TRBV24-1 with TRBJ2-2; tentatively, D is TRBD2 (7 bases). Germline lookup yields CDR1 KGHDR and CDR2 SFDVKD. The CDR3 consists of 15 residues. Trimming removed 9 bases from V and 5 bases from J, with 18 bases in between. CDR3 sequence reads: CATGGRTSKTGELFF. As DNA, the CDR3 is TGTGCCACCGGGGGCAGGACTAGTAAGACCGGGGAGCTGTTTTTT.

J is TRBJ2-3 and V is TRBV12-3 or TRBV12-4, with D maybe TRBD1 (5 bases). Deletions cut 5 bases from V and 2 bases from J, with 8 bases between. CDR3 length equals 13 residues. The CDR3 DNA is TGTGCCAGCAGTCAGACAGCCACAGATACGCAGTATTTT. It is translated as CASSQTATDTQYF.

The rearrangement joins TRBV6-2 or TRBV6-3 to TRBJ1-4; D gene uncertain. The germline V gene encodes CDR1 MNHEY and CDR2 SVGEGT. V shed 5 bases and J shed 8 bases, with 9 bases lying between them. This CDR3 contains 12 residues. CDR3 sequence reads: CASSQGGEKLFF. In DNA form, the CDR3 reads TGTGCCAGCAGTCAAGGAGGGGAAAAACTGTTTTTT.

This clone has only one observation. The gene calls are TRBV28 and TRBJ1-5; TRBD1 agrees at 7 bases. V lost 6 bases and J lost 3; bases outside the gene matches: 17. This CDR3 is 18 amino acids long. Germline lookup yields CDR1 MDHEN and CDR2 SYDVKM. CDR3 amino acids: CASSQPTGDSAYNQPQHF. The CDR3 DNA reads as TGTGCCAGCAGCCAACCCACTGGGGACAGCGCCTACAATCAGCCCCAGCATTTT.

The chain carries TRBV12-2 and TRBJ1-2; the table's D call, TRBD1, was not checked against the DNA. TRBV12-2 is a recognized pseudogene. The CDR3 has 18 residues. As DNA, the CDR3 is TGTGCAAGTCGTAAAGGTAGGGACAGGGAAGCCATGTACTATGGCTACACCTTC. The encoded protein is CASRKGRDREAMYYGYTF.

The rearrangement joins TRBV5-3 to TRBJ2-7; no reliable D call. TRBV5-3 is flagged as an ORF with uncertain function. The CDR3 loop spans 13 amino acids. V lost 2 bases, J lost 3 bases, and 9 bases lay in between. The CDR3 reads CARSFSLCYEQYF. The CDR3 coding sequence is TGTGCCAGAAGCTTTAGTCTTTGCTACGAGCAGTACTTC.

This chain links TRBV27 with TRBJ1-1; no definite D call. In germline, CDR1 is MNHEY, CDR2 SMNVEV (reference sequence). This CDR3 comprises 14 residues. Trimming removed 1 base at V and 3 bases at J, with 9 bases between. The CDR3 region is CASSLFWGDTEAFF. CDR3 DNA sequence: TGTGCCAGCAGTTTATTTTGGGGAGACACTGAAGCTTTCTTT.

The chain recombines TRBV27 with TRBJ1-4; tentatively, D is TRBD1 (5 bases). This CDR3 is built from 15 residues. V was shortened by 0 bases and J by 8 bases, with 13 bases between the two germline ends. CDR1 MNHEY and CDR2 SMNVEV come from the germline V gene (reference sequence). CDR3 residues: CASSLSWQGGEKLFF. In nucleotides, the CDR3 is TGTGCCAGCAGTTTATCGTGGCAGGGAGGAGAAAAACTGTTTTTT.

This chain connects TRBV19 to TRBJ2-2; D is possibly TRBD1 (6 bases). Germline V CDR1 and CDR2: LNHDA, SQIVND (reference sequence). This CDR3 has 14 amino acids. V lost 3 bases to trimming and J lost 5 bases, with 10 bases between them. CDR3 sequence reads: CASSIHRETGELFF. For the CDR3, the DNA is TGTGCCAGTAGTATCCACAGGGAAACCGGGGAGCTGTTTTTT.

The V gene is TRBV7-2, the J gene TRBJ1-1; D is perhaps TRBD1 (6 bases). Trimming cost V 2 bases and J 0 bases, with 10 bases left between them. Germline CDR1 SGHTA, CDR2 FQGNSA. CDR3 length: 15 residues. CDR3 nucleotide sequence: TGTGCCAGCAGCTTAATGCCAGGGGTGAACACTGAAGCTTTCTTT. It is translated as CASSLMPGVNTEAFF.

V is TRBV28 and J is TRBJ2-7; a possible D gene is TRBD1 (5 bases). V lost 2 bases and J 5 bases, leaving 10 bases between the germline ends. Germline lookup yields CDR1 MDHEN and CDR2 SYDVKM. The CDR3 has 13 residues. The CDR3 is CASSLGADDEQYF. Here the CDR3 DNA reads TGTGCCAGCAGTTTAGGGGCCGATGACGAGCAGTACTTC. The full variable domain, completed using reference TRBV28 and TRBJ2-7, is DVKVTQSSRYLVKRTGEKVFLECVQDMDHENMFWYRQDPGLGLRLIYFSYDVKMKEKGDIPEGYSVSREKKERFSLILESASTNQTSMYLCASSLGADDEQYFGPGTRLTVT.

V and J are TRBV9 and TRBJ1-3; no definite D call. The V end was cut by 0 bases, the J end by 0 bases, with 7 bases between. Germline V gene lookup returns CDR1 SGDLS and CDR2 YYNGEE. This CDR3 comprises 15 residues. Written as DNA, the CDR3 is TGTGCCAGCAGCGTAGGGGCAGACTCTGGAAACACCATATATTTT. This translates into CASSVGADSGNTIYF. Full variable domain (rest looked up from reference TRBV9 and TRBJ1-3): DSGVTQTPKHLITATGQRVTLRCSPRSGDLSVYWYQQSLDQGLQFLIQYYNGEERAKGNILERFSAQQFPDLHSELNLSSLELGDSALYFCASSVGADSGNTIYFGEGSWLTVV.

The rearrangement uses TRBV6-2 or TRBV6-3 and TRBJ1-3; D is possibly TRBD1 (5 bases). Germline V gene lookup returns CDR1 MNHEY and CDR2 SVGEGT. The CDR3 sequence is 15 residues long. Trimming took off 5 bases at V and 4 bases at J, with 15 bases between the two ends. This chain's CDR3 is CASSPPGPAGNTIYF. The CDR3 nucleotides are TGTGCCAGCAGTCCCCCAGGGCCGGCAGGAAACACCATATATTTT.

V gene TRBV2 combines with J gene TRBJ2-2; tentatively, D is TRBD2 (5 bases). This CDR3 is built from 16 residues. V shed 1 base and J shed 4 bases, with 13 bases lying between them. CDR1 is SNHLY, CDR2 FYNNEI, per germline. CDR3 DNA sequence: TGTGCCAGCAGTGAAGGGCTAGCCAGAACCACCGGGGAGCTGTTTTTT. It is translated as CASSEGLARTTGELFF.